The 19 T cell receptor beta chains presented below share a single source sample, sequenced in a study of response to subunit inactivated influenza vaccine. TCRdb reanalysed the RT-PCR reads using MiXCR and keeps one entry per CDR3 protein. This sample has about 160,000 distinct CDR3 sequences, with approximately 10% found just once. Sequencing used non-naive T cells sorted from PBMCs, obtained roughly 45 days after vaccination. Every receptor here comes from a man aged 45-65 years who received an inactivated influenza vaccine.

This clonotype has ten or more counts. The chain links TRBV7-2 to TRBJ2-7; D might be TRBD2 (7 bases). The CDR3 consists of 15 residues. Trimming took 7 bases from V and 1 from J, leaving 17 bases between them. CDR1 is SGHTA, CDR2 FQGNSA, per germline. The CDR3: CASTQGGGLSYEQYF. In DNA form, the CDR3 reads TGTGCCAGCACCCAAGGGGGGGGCCTGTCCTACGAGCAGTACTTC.

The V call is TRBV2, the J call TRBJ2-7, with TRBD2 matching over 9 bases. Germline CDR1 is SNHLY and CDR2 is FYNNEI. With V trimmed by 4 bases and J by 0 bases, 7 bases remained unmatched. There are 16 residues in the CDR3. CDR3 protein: CASSVGLARSSYEQYF. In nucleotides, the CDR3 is TGTGCCAGCAGTGTGGGACTAGCAAGGAGCTCCTACGAGCAGTACTTC.

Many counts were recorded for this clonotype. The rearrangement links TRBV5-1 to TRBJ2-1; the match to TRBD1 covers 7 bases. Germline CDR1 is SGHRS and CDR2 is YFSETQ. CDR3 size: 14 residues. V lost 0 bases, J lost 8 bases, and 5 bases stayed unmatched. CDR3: CASSLVSGGDEQFF. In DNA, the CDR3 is TGCGCCAGCAGCTTGGTTTCAGGGGGAGATGAGCAGTTCTTC.

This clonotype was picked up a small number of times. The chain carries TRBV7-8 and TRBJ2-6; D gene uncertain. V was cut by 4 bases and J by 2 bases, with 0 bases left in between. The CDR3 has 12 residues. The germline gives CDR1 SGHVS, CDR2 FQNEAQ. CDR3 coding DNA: TGTGCCAGCAGCTCTGGGGCCAACGTCCTGACTTTC. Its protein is CASSSGANVLTF.

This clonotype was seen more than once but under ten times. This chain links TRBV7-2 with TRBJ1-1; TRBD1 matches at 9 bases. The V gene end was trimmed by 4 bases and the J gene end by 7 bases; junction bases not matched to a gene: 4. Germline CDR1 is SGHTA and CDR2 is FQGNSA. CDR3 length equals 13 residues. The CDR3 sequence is CASSSTTGGEAFF. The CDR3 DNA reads TGTGCCAGCAGCTCGACGACAGGGGGTGAAGCTTTCTTT. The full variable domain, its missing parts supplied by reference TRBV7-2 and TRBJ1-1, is GAGVSQSPSNKVTEKGKDVELRCDPISGHTALYWYRQSLGQGLEFLIYFQGNSAPDKSGLPSDRFSAERTGGSVSTLTIQRTQQEDSAVYLCASSSTTGGEAFFGQGTRLTVV.

CDR3 sequence: CASGQGVVNGEQFF. The CDR3 DNA is TGTGCCAGCGGCCAGGGGGTGGTGAATGGTGAGCAGTTCTTC. The genes are TRBV9 and TRBJ2-1; 7 nucleotides match TRBD1. V lost 7 bases to trimming and J lost 9 bases; unmatched junction nucleotides: 13. Germline V gene data show CDR1 as SGDLS and CDR2 as YYNGEE. The CDR3 loop spans 14 amino acids.

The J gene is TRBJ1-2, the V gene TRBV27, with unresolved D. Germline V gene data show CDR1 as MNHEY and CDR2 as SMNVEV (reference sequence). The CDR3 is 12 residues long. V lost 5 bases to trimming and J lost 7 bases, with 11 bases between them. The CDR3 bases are TGTGCCAGCAGTGCCAACAGAGGTGGCTACACCTTC. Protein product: CASSANRGGYTF.

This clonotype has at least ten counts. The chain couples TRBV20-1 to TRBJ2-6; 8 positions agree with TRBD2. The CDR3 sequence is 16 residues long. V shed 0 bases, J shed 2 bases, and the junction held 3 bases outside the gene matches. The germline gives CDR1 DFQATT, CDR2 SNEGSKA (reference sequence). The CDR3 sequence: CSARDWRGAGANVLTF. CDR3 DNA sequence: TGCAGTGCTAGAGATTGGCGGGGGGCTGGGGCCAACGTCCTGACTTTC.

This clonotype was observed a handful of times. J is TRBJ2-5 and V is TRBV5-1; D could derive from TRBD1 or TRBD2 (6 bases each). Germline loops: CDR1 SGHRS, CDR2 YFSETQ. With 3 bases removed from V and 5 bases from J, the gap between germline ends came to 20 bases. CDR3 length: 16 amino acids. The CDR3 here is CASSSAVGGLGETQYF. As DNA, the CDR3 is TGCGCCAGCAGCTCGGCGGTGGGGGGCCTGGGGGAGACCCAGTACTTC.

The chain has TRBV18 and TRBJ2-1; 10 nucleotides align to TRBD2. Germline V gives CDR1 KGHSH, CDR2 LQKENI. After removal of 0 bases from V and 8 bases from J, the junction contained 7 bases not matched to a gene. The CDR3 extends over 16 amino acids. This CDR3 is CASSPPTSGRAHEQFF. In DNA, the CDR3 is TGTGCCAGCTCACCACCGACCAGCGGGAGGGCCCATGAGCAGTTCTTC.

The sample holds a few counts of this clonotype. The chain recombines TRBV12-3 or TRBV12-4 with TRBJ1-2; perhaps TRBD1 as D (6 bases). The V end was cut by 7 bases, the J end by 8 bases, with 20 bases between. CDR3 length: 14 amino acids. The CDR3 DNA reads TGTGCCAGCACCCCCCTCCCACAGGGCAAAGGCTACACCTTC. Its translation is CASTPLPQGKGYTF.

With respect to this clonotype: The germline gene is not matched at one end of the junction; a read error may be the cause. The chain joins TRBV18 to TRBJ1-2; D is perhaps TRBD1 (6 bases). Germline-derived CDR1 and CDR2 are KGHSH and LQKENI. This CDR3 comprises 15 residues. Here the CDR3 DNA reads TGTGCCAGCTCACCACAACAGGGAATAGACTACGGCTACACCTTC. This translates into CASSPQQGIDYGYTF.

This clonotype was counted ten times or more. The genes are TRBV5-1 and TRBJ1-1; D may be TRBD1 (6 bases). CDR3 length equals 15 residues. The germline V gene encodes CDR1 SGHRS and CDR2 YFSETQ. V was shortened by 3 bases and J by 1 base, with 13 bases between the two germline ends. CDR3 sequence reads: CASSSSGTTNTEAFF. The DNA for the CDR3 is TGCGCCAGCAGCTCTTCCGGGACAACGAACACTGAAGCTTTCTTT.

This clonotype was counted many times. CDR3 nucleotides: TGTGCCAGCAGCCCGGACAGCCTTAACTATGGCTACACCTTC. Translating it yields CASSPDSLNYGYTF. The rearrangement joins TRBV7-2 to TRBJ1-2; TRBD1 is a possible D gene (6 bases). CDR3 length: 14 amino acids. Germline CDR1 reads SGHTA; CDR2 reads FQGNSA. Trimming took off 5 bases at V and 1 base at J, with 11 bases between the two ends.

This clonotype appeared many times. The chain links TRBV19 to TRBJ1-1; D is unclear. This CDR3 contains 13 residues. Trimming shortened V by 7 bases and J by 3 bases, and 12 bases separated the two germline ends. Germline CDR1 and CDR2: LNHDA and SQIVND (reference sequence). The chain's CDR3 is CASTWRVDTEAFF. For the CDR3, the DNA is TGTGCCAGTACTTGGAGGGTGGACACTGAAGCTTTCTTT.

CDR3 residues: CASSLGFKNEKLFF. In DNA form, the CDR3 reads TGTGCCAGCAGCTTGGGGTTTAAGAATGAAAAACTGTTTTTT. The chain employs TRBV11-2 and TRBJ1-4; D is uncertain. Looked up from germline, CDR1 is SGHAT and CDR2 is FQNNGV. The CDR3 spans 14 residues. V was cut by 3 bases and J by 5 bases, with 10 bases left in between.

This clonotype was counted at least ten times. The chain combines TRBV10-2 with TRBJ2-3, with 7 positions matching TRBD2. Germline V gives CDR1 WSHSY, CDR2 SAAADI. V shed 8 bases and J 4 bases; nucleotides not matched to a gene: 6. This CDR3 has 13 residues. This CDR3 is CASSGGGADTQYF. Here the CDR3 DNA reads TGCGCCAGCTCGGGGGGAGGGGCAGATACGCAGTATTTT.

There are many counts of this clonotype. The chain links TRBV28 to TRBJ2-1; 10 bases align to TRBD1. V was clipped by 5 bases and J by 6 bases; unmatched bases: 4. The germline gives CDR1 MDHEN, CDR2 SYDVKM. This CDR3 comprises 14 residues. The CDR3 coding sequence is TGTGCCAGCAGTAGGACAGGGGGTATCAATGAGCAGTTCTTC. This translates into CASSRTGGINEQFF.

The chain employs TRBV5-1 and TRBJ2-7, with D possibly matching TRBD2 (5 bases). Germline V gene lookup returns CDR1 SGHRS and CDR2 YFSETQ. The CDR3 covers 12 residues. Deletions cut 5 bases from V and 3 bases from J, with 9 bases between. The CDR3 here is CASSDAGYEQYF. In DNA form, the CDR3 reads TGCGCCAGCAGTGACGCGGGCTACGAGCAGTACTTC.